These 8 T cell receptor beta chains came from one sample sequenced in a study of vaccination and CD4 T cells after COVID-19. Their recognized antigens are unknown. Sequenced with the Oncomine TCR Beta short-read assay was DNA taken from cultured CD4+ T cells. TCRdb used MiXCR to reprocess the PCR reads, holding one entry per CDR3 protein. The sample includes roughly 13,000 distinct CDR3 sequences, more than 45% seen only once; the top ten take 28%. Treatment reported: approximately nine-day PBMC culture with coronavirus spike peptide pools or control peptides (ViraFEST assay). The sequenced material came from CD4+ T cells from blood, cultured in vitro. These receptors originate from a human donor who had recovered from COVID-19.

The genes are TRBV5-8 and TRBJ1-6; TRBD1 matches at 10 bases. With 5 bases clipped from V and 10 bases from J, the junction kept 9 bases outside the gene matches. The CDR3 loop spans 15 amino acids. Germline CDR1 SGHTS, CDR2 YDEGEE. CDR3 protein: CASRVGQGTYSPLHF. DNA of the CDR3: TGTGCCAGCAGGGTGGGACAGGGGACGTACTCACCCCTCCACTTT.

The J gene is TRBJ2-3, the V gene TRBV19, with 12 bases fitting TRBD1. Germline lookup yields CDR1 LNHDA and CDR2 SQIVND (reference sequence). The CDR3 loop spans 14 amino acids. Losses at the gene ends were 7 bases for V and 4 bases for J; bases not matched to a gene: 3. This chain's CDR3 is CASTGTGGSDTQYF. DNA of the CDR3: TGTGCCAGTACCGGGACAGGGGGCTCAGATACGCAGTATTTT.

The chain recombines TRBV6-1 with TRBJ2-1, with a tentative D call TRBD2 (5 bases). CDR1 and CDR2 from the germline V gene are MNHNS and SASEGT. V shed 8 bases and J shed 6 bases, with 17 bases lying between them. This CDR3 contains 14 residues. CDR3 nucleotide sequence: TGTGCCAGCCTACAGCGGAGCGGAGGCAATGAGCAGTTCTTC. Translated, it gives CASLQRSGGNEQFF.

V is TRBV18 and J is TRBJ1-2, with D hard to call. The CDR3 spans 14 residues. Germline CDR1 and CDR2: KGHSH and LQKENI. V lost 0 bases, J lost 8 bases, and 13 bases lay in between. Here the CDR3 reads CASSPPEGIRGYTF. The CDR3 DNA sequence: TGTGCCAGCTCACCACCGGAGGGCATAAGGGGCTACACCTTC.

This clonotype was seen a few times. The chain is built from TRBV20-1 and TRBJ1-3; no reliable D call. The V gene's germline CDR1 is DFQATT and CDR2 SNEGSKA (reference sequence). V was pared by 3 bases and J by 2 bases, with 5 bases between. The CDR3 loop spans 12 amino acids. The CDR3 here is CSASTPGNTIYF. CDR3 sequence (DNA): TGCAGTGCTAGCACCCCTGGAAACACCATATATTTT.

This clonotype occurred a few times. The genes are TRBV28 and TRBJ1-1; tentative D call: TRBD1 (5 bases). The V and J ends lost 7 bases and 1 base respectively, with 16 bases between them. The length of the CDR3 is 15 residues. The germline gives CDR1 MDHEN, CDR2 SYDVKM. CDR3 in DNA: TGTGCCAGCAATTTGGGGCGGAGGGCGAACACTGAAGCTTTCTTT. This sequence encodes CASNLGRRANTEAFF.

This clonotype came up a few times. The chain combines TRBV6-1 with TRBJ1-1, with TRBD1 as a possible D gene (6 bases). The germline V and J ends were trimmed by 3 bases and 6 bases, with 11 bases remaining between them. Germline V gives CDR1 MNHNS, CDR2 SASEGT. This CDR3 spans 13 amino acids. The chain's CDR3 is CASSDWTEAEAFF. The DNA for the CDR3 is TGTGCCAGCAGTGATTGGACAGAGGCTGAAGCTTTCTTT.

The V gene is TRBV2, the J gene TRBJ1-1; D is unclear. V lost 7 bases and J lost 1, with 7 bases in between. CDR1 is SNHLY, CDR2 FYNNEI, per germline. The CDR3 spans 12 residues. CDR3 in DNA: TGTGCCAGCAAGGACCCGAACACTGAAGCTTTCTTT. As protein: CASKDPNTEAFF.